This T cell receptor beta chain was sequenced in a study of cytomegalovirus exposure and HLA in healthy donors. Clones were sequenced by immunoSEQ multiplex PCR, and TCRdb holds only the in-frame ones, with some missing. The sample yields fewer than 250,000 clones, roughly 83% seen once. A word on this clone: Its target is unknown.

Per the germline V gene, CDR1 is SGHNT and CDR2 is YYREEE (reference sequence). Unmatched junction bases numbered 11, after V lost 4 bases and J lost 8 bases. The CDR3 is made up of 15 amino acids. Overall study results and limits: Three chains tied to CMV proved CMV antigen-specific in vitro. The authors listed 150 to 200 TCR beta chains as cytomegalovirus-associated. It was reported that the classifier diagnosed cytomegalovirus status with high specificity and sensitivity in both the original and validation cohorts.

The chain combines TRBV5-4 with TRBJ2-2, with 7 bases matching TRBD2. The receptor's source is a young woman in good health and CMV-seronegative. The sequenced sample was PBMCs. CDR3 residues: CASSRTSVLTGELFF. The CDR3 DNA reads TGTGCCAGCAGCCGAACTAGCGTCCTCACAGGGGAGCTGTTTTTT.